Following are 29 T cell receptor beta chains from one sample sequenced in a study of molecular identifiers for immune sequencing clone quantification. A single record per CDR3 protein comes from TCRdb applying MiXCR to the PCR reads. The table lists about 54,000 distinct CDR3 sequences, approximately 26% of them singletons. Material for sequencing was naive CD8+ T cells from blood, with Jurkat cell RNA spiked in. This sample's subset: FACS-sorted CD8+CD4-CCR7+CD45RA+ naive T cells. Source of these receptors: a human donor in good health. Some libraries in this study had Jurkat cell RNA spiked in.

Concerning this clonotype: Since a much larger clone is just one base distant, this may be a read error. The chain is built from TRBV10-3 and TRBJ2-7; 7 bases are shared with TRBD1. V lost 0 bases and J lost 6; bases outside the gene matches: 5. The CDR3 has 14 amino acids. CDR1 and CDR2 (germline): ENHRY, SYGVKD. The CDR3 here is CAISESDTGVEQYF. CDR3 nucleotide sequence: TGTGCCATCAGTGAGTCGGATACAGGGGTCGAGCAGTACTTC.

Notes on this clonotype: One end of the junction does not line up with germline, which may come from a read error. The chain recombines TRBV7-3 with TRBJ2-7, with 7 bases fitting TRBD2. Germline CDR1 and CDR2: SGHTA and FQGTGA. The CDR3 consists of 15 residues. CDR3 nucleotide sequence: TGTGCCAGCAACTTAGTAGCGGGTGATTCCTACGAGCAGTACTTC. Protein sequence: CASNLVAGDSYEQYF.

A few counts support this clonotype. The V and J genes are TRBV4-1 and TRBJ2-5; the D call may be TRBD1 or TRBD2 (5 bases each). The V end was cut by 3 bases, the J end by 4 bases, with 12 bases between. There are 14 residues in the CDR3. CDR1 and CDR2 from the germline V gene are MGHRA and YSYEKL. Here the CDR3 DNA reads TGCGCCAGCAGCCATCGAGGGGCTGGAGAGACCCAGTACTTC. Translation gives CASSHRGAGETQYF.

Many counts were recorded for this clonotype. This rearrangement joins TRBV7-2 to TRBJ2-1; D might be TRBD2 (5 bases). Looked up from germline, CDR1 is SGHTA and CDR2 is FQGNSA. This CDR3 has 15 amino acids. The V gene lost 4 bases and the J gene lost 4 bases, with 14 bases spanning the gap. In DNA form, the CDR3 reads TGTGCCAGCAGCTCTCCAGCAGCGGCTTACAATGAGCAGTTCTTC. Translating it yields CASSSPAAAYNEQFF.

This clonotype was picked up one time. The chain joins TRBV4-2 to TRBJ2-6; TRBD2 is a possible D gene (6 bases). The CDR3 is made up of 16 amino acids. Trimming removed 0 bases from V and 0 bases from J, with 6 bases in between. In germline, CDR1 is LGHNA, CDR2 YNFKEQ. The CDR3 DNA reads TGTGCCAGCAGCCAAGAGGAGGGCTCTGGGGCCAACGTCCTGACTTTC. It yields the protein CASSQEEGSGANVLTF.

Turning to this clonotype: With a much larger clone just one base away, this may be a read error. The chain carries TRBV28 and TRBJ2-3; D unresolved. The ends were cut back, 11 bases at V and 3 bases at J, with 21 bases in the middle. The CDR3 is 15 amino acids. Germline assignment: CDR1 MDHEN and CDR2 SYDVKM. DNA for the CDR3: TGTGCCGGCAAAGGATGGGCCGATAGTACAGATACGCAGTATTTT. This gives the protein CAGKGWADSTDTQYF.

This clonotype is medium-sized by share. This CDR3 reads CASSLFQSKSTDTQYF. The CDR3 coding sequence is TGTGCCAGCAGTTTATTCCAGTCAAAGAGCACAGATACGCAGTATTTT. V usage is TRBV28 and J usage is TRBJ2-3; no firm D call. From germline, CDR1 is MDHEN and CDR2 SYDVKM. CDR3 length: 16 amino acids. V dropped 1 base and J dropped 0 bases, with 11 bases sitting between them.

The table lists this clonotype with many counts. V gene TRBV19 combines with J gene TRBJ2-3; 9 nucleotides align to TRBD1. J was trimmed by 4 bases and V by 2 bases; bases with no gene match: 7. The CDR3 sequence is 16 residues long. Per germline, CDR1 LNHDA and CDR2 SQIVND (reference sequence). CDR3 sequence (DNA): TGTGCCAGTAGTATAAGATGGGACAGGGATCCAGATACGCAGTATTTT. Its translation: CASSIRWDRDPDTQYF.

In its sample, this clonotype was seen many times. The V call is TRBV7-3, the J call TRBJ2-1; D not certain. V was pared by 4 bases and J by 8 bases, with 12 bases between. Germline-derived CDR1 and CDR2 are SGHTA and FQGTGA. The CDR3 extends over 13 amino acids. CDR3 DNA: TGTGCCAGCAGCTATCTTCAAGGAGATGAGCAGTTCTTC. Its protein is CASSYLQGDEQFF.

This clonotype was counted ten times or more. This chain uses TRBV5-1 with TRBJ1-5; possible D gene TRBD1, 5 bases. The CDR3 covers 14 residues. Germline CDR1 reads SGHRS; CDR2 reads YFSETQ. V was cut by 4 bases and J by 1 base, with 9 bases left in between. The DNA of the CDR3 is TGCGCCAGCAGCCGGGACGGAAGCAATCAGCCCCAGCATTTT. Protein: CASSRDGSNQPQHF.

This clonotype was seen a few times. The V and J genes are TRBV4-3 and TRBJ2-1; TRBD2 might be the D (6 bases). CDR3 length: 17 amino acids. Between the trimmed V and J ends, which lost 0 bases and 9 bases, there was a span of 21 bases. Germline CDR1 reads LGHNA; CDR2 reads YSLEER. The CDR3 DNA reads TGCGCCAGCAGCCAAGATGTCGGACTACAAGGCTTATCTGAGCAGTTCTTC. This gives the protein CASSQDVGLQGLSEQFF.

A single count supports this clonotype. The conserved phenylalanine or tryptophan is not found at the CDR3 terminus, so this likely reflects a read error. Because the CDR3's place on the DNA is in doubt, the DNA is left out and the CDR3 is given as listed by TCRdb. The chain employs TRBV29-1 and TRBJ2-2. Germline V lookup: CDR1 SQVTM, CDR2 ANQGSEA. Inclusive of both ends, the CDR3 amounts to 11 amino acids. CDR3: CSVVLTGELLV.

In regard to this clonotype: This may be a read error: a much more frequent sequence differs by one nucleotide. This chain uses TRBV6-4 with TRBJ2-1; TRBD1 matches at 8 bases. Germline values: CDR1 MRHNA, CDR2 SNTAGT. V dropped 5 bases and J dropped 7; count of bases not matched to a gene: 7. The CDR3 sequence is 14 residues long. The CDR3 reads CASSFWTGMNEQFF. CDR3 in DNA: TGTGCCAGCAGTTTCTGGACAGGGATGAATGAGCAGTTCTTC.

This clonotype was found many times. The chain uses TRBV4-1 and TRBJ2-7; D could derive from TRBD1 or TRBD2 (5 bases each). The V gene lost 3 bases and the J gene lost 7 bases, with 10 bases spanning the gap. Germline lookup yields CDR1 MGHRA and CDR2 YSYEKL. This CDR3 is 12 amino acids long. The CDR3 DNA follows: TGCGCCAGCAGCCAGCAGGGAGCGGAGCAGTACTTC. This gives the protein CASSQQGAEQYF.

This clonotype turned up a few times. This may be a read error, as it is one base from a much larger clone. The chain employs TRBV4-3 and TRBJ2-1; 7 bases agree with TRBD1. From germline, CDR1 is LGHNA and CDR2 YSLEER. Losses at the gene ends were 1 base for V and 6 bases for J; bases not matched to a gene: 6. The CDR3 covers 15 residues. The CDR3 here is CASSQVPQGVNEQFF. CDR3 DNA: TGCGCCAGCAGCCAAGTCCCGCAGGGGGTCAATGAGCAGTTCTTC.

This clonotype was seen ten or more times. The chain employs TRBV7-2 and TRBJ2-7; 7 nucleotides match TRBD1. This CDR3 spans 13 amino acids. With 6 bases clipped from V and 7 bases from J, the junction kept 9 bases outside the gene matches. Germline V CDR1 and CDR2: SGHTA, FQGNSA. The CDR3 nucleotides are TGTGCCAGCAGACAGGGGTGGTCTCAGGAGCAGTACTTC. Translated: CASRQGWSQEQYF.

V and J are TRBV11-2 and TRBJ2-4, with a possible D match to TRBD2 (5 bases). With 5 bases removed from V and 5 bases from J, the gap between germline ends came to 19 bases. The CDR3 loop spans 16 amino acids. Germline loops: CDR1 SGHAT, CDR2 FQNNGV. CDR3: CASSPRLGQEENIQYF. The CDR3, as DNA: TGTGCCAGCAGCCCTAGACTCGGCCAGGAGGAAAACATTCAGTACTTC. Supplemented by reference TRBV11-2 and TRBJ2-4, the full variable domain reads EAGVAQSPRYKIIEKRQSVAFWCNPISGHATLYWYQQILGQGPKLLIQFQNNGVVDDSQLPKDRFSAERLKGVDSTLKIQPAKLEDSAVYLCASSPRLGQEENIQYFGAGTRLSVL.

This clonotype was detected ten times or more. V is TRBV11-2 and J is TRBJ2-7; 7 nucleotides agree with TRBD2. The CDR3 length is 13 residues. J gave up 0 bases and V 6 bases, and 2 bases lay outside the gene matches. Germline V gives CDR1 SGHAT, CDR2 FQNNGV. CDR3 DNA sequence: TGTGCCAGCAGTACGGGGGGCTCCTACGAGCAGTACTTC. Translated: CASSTGGSYEQYF.

Comment on this clonotype: A read error may account for a junction end that differs from germline. V gene TRBV19 combines with J gene TRBJ1-5; D perhaps matches TRBD1 (5 bases). The CDR3 is 14 residues long. The germline gives CDR1 LNHDA, CDR2 SQIVND (reference sequence). CDR3 residues: CGSSAHRRNQPPHF. In DNA, the CDR3 is TGTGGCAGTAGTGCCCACAGGAGAAATCAGCCCCCGCATTTT.

The table lists this clonotype with many counts. The CDR3, as DNA: TGCAGTGCCCGATCTAGCGGGGCAGGAGATACGCAGTATTTT. Protein product: CSARSSGAGDTQYF. The rearrangement uses TRBV20-1 and TRBJ2-3, with 9 bases fitting TRBD2. Looked up from germline, CDR1 is DFQATT and CDR2 is SNEGSKA (reference sequence). The length of the CDR3 is 14 residues. V gave up 6 bases and J gave up 5 bases; unmatched junction bases: 9.

This clonotype came up many times. The rearrangement uses TRBV3-1 and TRBJ1-4; 7 bases match TRBD1. This CDR3 region has 17 residues. V lost 1 base and J lost 0; bases outside the gene matches: 5. The germline V gene encodes CDR1 LGHDT and CDR2 YNNKEL (reference sequence). CDR3 protein: CASSQGDSLATNEKLFF. CDR3 nucleotides: TGTGCCAGCAGCCAAGGGGACAGCCTGGCAACTAATGAAAAACTGTTTTTT. Using reference TRBV3-1 and TRBJ1-4 for the parts outside the CDR3, the full variable domain is DTAVSQTPKYLVTQMGNDKSIKCEQNLGHDTMYWYKQDSKKFLKIMFSYNNKELIINETVPNRFSPKSPDKAHLNLHINSLELGDSAVYFCASSQGDSLATNEKLFFGSGTQLSVL.

Comment on this clonotype: A read error may be the cause here, since a much bigger clone is one base away. This chain joins TRBV12-5 and TRBJ2-5; D perhaps matches TRBD1 (6 bases). CDR1 and CDR2 (germline): LGHNT, FRNRAP. V dropped 6 bases and J dropped 0 bases, with 14 bases sitting between them. There are 15 residues in the CDR3. CDR3 nucleotides: TGTGCTAGTGGAAGGCCGGACAGAAACCAAGAGACCCAGTACTTC. It codes for CASGRPDRNQETQYF. Looking up the rest from reference TRBV12-5 and TRBJ2-5 gives the full variable domain: DARVTQTPRHKVTEMGQEVTMRCQPILGHNTVFWYRQTMMQGLELLAYFRNRAPLDDSGMPKDRFSAEMPDATLATLKIQPSEPRDSAVYFCASGRPDRNQETQYFGPGTRLLVL.

About this clonotype: A much bigger clone sits one base away, suggesting this may be a read error. The chain is built from TRBV6-6 and TRBJ2-3; 10 positions agree with TRBD1. CDR1 is MNHNY, CDR2 SVGAGI, per germline (reference sequence). CDR3 length equals 14 residues. The CDR3 region is CDSSLGQGEDTQYF. DNA of the CDR3: TGTGACAGCAGTCTTGGACAGGGGGAAGATACGCAGTATTTT.

In regard to this clonotype: The junction does not match germline at one end; this may be a read error. The genes are TRBV6-2 or TRBV6-3 and TRBJ2-2, with 12 bases aligning to TRBD1. Germline lookup yields CDR1 MNHEY and CDR2 SVGEGT. The CDR3 length is 19 residues. CDR3 in amino acids: CASSDLYRDRGPNTGALCF. The CDR3 region has the DNA TGTGCCAGCAGTGACTTGTACCGGGACAGGGGGCCGAACACCGGGGCGCTGTGTTTT.

In its sample, this clonotype was seen a few times. This chain joins TRBV2 and TRBJ2-3; 7 bases align to TRBD1. The CDR3 consists of 15 residues. Per the germline V gene, CDR1 is SNHLY and CDR2 is FYNNEI. The V segment lost 10 bases and the J segment 0 bases; nucleotides outside the gene matches: 10. The CDR3 is CATLNEGASTDTQYF. DNA for the CDR3: TGTGCCACTCTGAATGAGGGGGCTAGCACAGATACGCAGTATTTT.

A word on this clonotype: This may arise from a read error, as a much more abundant clone is one base away. The chain combines TRBV7-9 with TRBJ2-5; D possibly matches TRBD1 or TRBD2 (5 bases each). Germline CDR1 SEHNR, CDR2 FQNEAQ (reference sequence). CDR3 length: 16 residues. Written as DNA, the CDR3 is TGTGCCAGCGGCTTAGCTGGGGCCGGACTTCAAGAGACCCAGTACTTC. Encoded protein: CASGLAGAGLQETQYF.

This clonotype was counted many times. J is TRBJ1-2 and V is TRBV6-2 or TRBV6-3; tentative D call: TRBD1 (5 bases). Germline CDR1 and CDR2: MNHEY and SVGEGT. V dropped 2 bases and J dropped 2 bases, with 21 bases sitting between them. This CDR3 has 18 residues. CDR3 sequence (DNA): TGTGCCAGCAGTTACCTCCCGACAGCTGTGATAACAAACTATGGCTACACCTTC. It yields the protein CASSYLPTAVITNYGYTF.

Ten or more counts support this clonotype. This chain joins TRBV10-3 and TRBJ2-3; the D is unclear. Germline V gene sequence: CDR1 ENHRY, CDR2 SYGVKD. Trimming removed 4 bases from V and 2 bases from J, with 10 bases in between. This CDR3 region has 14 residues. The CDR3 reads CAISAPESTDTQYF. The CDR3 bases are TGTGCCATCAGTGCACCGGAATCCACAGATACGCAGTATTTT.

In its sample, this clonotype was seen many times. This rearrangement joins TRBV27 to TRBJ2-5, with D hard to call. The CDR3 runs 14 residues. The ends were cut back, 2 bases at V and 0 bases at J, with 7 bases in the middle. Germline-derived CDR1 and CDR2 are MNHEY and SMNVEV (reference sequence). CDR3 sequence reads: CASSLGLNQETQYF. CDR3 DNA sequence: TGTGCCAGCAGTTTAGGTCTGAACCAAGAGACCCAGTACTTC.